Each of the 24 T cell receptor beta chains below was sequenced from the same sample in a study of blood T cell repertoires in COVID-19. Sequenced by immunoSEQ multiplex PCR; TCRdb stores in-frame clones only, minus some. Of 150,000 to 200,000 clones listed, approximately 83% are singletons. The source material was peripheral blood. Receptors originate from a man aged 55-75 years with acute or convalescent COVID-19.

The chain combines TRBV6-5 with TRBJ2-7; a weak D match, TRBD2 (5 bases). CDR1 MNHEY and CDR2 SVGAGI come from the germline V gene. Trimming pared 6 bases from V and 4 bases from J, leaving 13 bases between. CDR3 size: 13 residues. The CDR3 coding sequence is TGTGCCAGCAGAACCGGGGTGAGGTACGAGCAGTACTTC. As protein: CASRTGVRYEQYF.

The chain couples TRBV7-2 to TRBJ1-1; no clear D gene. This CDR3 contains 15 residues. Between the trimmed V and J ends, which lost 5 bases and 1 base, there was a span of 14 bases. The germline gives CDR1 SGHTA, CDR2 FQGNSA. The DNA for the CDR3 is TGTGCCAGCAGCCCAACAGAGAGCGGGAACACTGAAGCTTTCTTT. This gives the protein CASSPTESGNTEAFF.

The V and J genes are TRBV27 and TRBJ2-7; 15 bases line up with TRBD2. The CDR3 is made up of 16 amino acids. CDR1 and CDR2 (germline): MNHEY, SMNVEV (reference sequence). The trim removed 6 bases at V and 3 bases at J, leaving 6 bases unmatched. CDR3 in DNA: TGTGCCAGCAGCCGGACTAGCGGGAGGGCCGTCTACGAGCAGTACTTC. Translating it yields CASSRTSGRAVYEQYF.

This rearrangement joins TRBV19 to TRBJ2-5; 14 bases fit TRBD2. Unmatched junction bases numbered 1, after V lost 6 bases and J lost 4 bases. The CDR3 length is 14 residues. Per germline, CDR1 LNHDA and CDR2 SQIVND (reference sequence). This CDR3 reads CASSGLAGGETQYF. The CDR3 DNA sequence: TGTGCCAGTAGCGGACTAGCGGGAGGAGAGACCCAGTACTTC.

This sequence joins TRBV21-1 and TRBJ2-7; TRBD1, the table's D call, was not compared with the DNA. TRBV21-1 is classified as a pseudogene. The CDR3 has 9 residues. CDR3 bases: TGTGCCACCAACTACGAGCAGTACTTC. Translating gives CATNYEQYF.

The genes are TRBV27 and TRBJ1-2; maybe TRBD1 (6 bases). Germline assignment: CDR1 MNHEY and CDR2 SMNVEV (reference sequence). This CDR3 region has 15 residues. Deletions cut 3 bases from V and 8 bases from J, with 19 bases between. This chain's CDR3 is CASSLDAASGGGYTF. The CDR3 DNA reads TGTGCCAGCAGTTTGGATGCGGCCTCGGGGGGCGGCTACACCTTC.

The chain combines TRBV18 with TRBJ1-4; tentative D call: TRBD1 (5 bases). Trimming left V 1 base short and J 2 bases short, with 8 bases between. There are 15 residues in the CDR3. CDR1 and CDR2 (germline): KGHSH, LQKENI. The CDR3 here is CASSPLQGTNEKLFF. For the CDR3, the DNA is TGTGCCAGCTCACCACTGCAGGGCACTAATGAAAAACTGTTTTTT.

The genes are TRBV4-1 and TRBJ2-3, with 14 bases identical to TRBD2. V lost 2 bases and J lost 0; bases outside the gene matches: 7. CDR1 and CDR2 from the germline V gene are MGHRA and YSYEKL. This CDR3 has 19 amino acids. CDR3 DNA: TGCGCCAGCAGCCAACGGACTAGCGGGAGGCCCCTCAGCACAGATACGCAGTATTTT. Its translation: CASSQRTSGRPLSTDTQYF.

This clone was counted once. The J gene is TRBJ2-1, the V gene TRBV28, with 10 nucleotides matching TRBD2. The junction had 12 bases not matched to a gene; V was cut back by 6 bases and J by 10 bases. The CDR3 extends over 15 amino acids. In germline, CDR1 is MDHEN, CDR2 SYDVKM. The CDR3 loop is CASSSPGLATEEQFF. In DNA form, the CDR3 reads TGTGCCAGCAGCTCGCCGGGACTAGCGACAGAGGAGCAGTTCTTC.

The CDR3 loop reads CASSAPSGSTYNEQFF. CDR3 sequence (DNA): TGTGCCAGCAGCGCCCCGAGCGGGAGCACTTACAATGAGCAGTTCTTC. The V gene is TRBV9, the J gene TRBJ2-1; 8 positions match TRBD2. Germline assignment: CDR1 SGDLS and CDR2 YYNGEE. The CDR3 covers 16 residues. The trim removed 3 bases at V and 4 bases at J, leaving 9 bases unmatched. The full variable domain, in which reference TRBV9 and TRBJ2-1 provide the parts outside the CDR3, is DSGVTQTPKHLITATGQRVTLRCSPRSGDLSVYWYQQSLDQGLQFLIQYYNGEERAKGNILERFSAQQFPDLHSELNLSSLELGDSALYFCASSAPSGSTYNEQFFGPGTRLTVL.

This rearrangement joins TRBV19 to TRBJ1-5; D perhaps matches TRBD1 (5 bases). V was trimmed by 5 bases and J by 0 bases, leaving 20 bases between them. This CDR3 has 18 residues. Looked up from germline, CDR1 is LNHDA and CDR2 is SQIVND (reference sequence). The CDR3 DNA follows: TGTGCCAGTAGTGGGGGGTTATTTGGGGGAAATAGCAATCAGCCCCAGCATTTT. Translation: CASSGGLFGGNSNQPQHF.

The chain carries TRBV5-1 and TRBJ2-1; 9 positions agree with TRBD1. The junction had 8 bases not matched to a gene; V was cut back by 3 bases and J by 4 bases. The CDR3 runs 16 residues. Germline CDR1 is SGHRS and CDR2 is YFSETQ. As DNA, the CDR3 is TGCGCCAGCAGCTCCATAACAGGGGGCGGTTACAATGAGCAGTTCTTC. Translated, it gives CASSSITGGGYNEQFF.

CDR3 sequence (DNA): TGTGCCAGCAGTCTGCAGGGAGGGAATTCACCCCTCCACTTT. Translated: CASSLQGGNSPLHF. The gene calls are TRBV2 and TRBJ1-6; D possibly corresponds to TRBD1 (5 bases). Germline CDR1 is SNHLY and CDR2 is FYNNEI. The V end lost 5 bases, the J end lost 7 bases, and 12 bases lay between the germline ends. The CDR3 has 14 residues.

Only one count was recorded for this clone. CDR3: CASSLSQAGGPGNEQFF. CDR3 bases: TGTGCCAGCAGTTTATCGCAAGCGGGAGGGCCCGGCAATGAGCAGTTCTTC. This chain joins TRBV28 and TRBJ2-1; 10 nucleotides align to TRBD2. Per the germline V gene, CDR1 is MDHEN and CDR2 is SYDVKM. The CDR3 is made up of 17 amino acids. V shed 1 base, J shed 6 bases, and the junction held 9 bases outside the gene matches.

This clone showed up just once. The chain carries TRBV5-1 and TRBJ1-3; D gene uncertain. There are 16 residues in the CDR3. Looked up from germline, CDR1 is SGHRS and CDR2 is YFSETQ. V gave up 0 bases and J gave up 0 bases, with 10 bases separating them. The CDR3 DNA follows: TGCGCCAGCAGCTTGGGTCCACTCCTCTCTGGAAACACCATATATTTT. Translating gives CASSLGPLLSGNTIYF.

CDR3 loop: CASSLDVVAGNTIYF. In nucleotides, the CDR3 is TGCGCCAGCAGCTTGGACGTAGTCGCTGGAAACACCATATATTTT. This chain uses TRBV5-1 with TRBJ1-3; D uncertain. Trimming removed 0 bases at V and 2 bases at J, with 9 bases between. CDR3 size: 15 residues. CDR1 is SGHRS and CDR2 is YFSETQ in the germline V gene.

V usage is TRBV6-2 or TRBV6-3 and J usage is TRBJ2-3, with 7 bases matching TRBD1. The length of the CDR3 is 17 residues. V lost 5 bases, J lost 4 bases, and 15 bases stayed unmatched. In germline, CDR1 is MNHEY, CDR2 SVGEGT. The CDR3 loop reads CASSNTGAGFAPDTQYF. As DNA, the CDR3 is TGTGCCAGCAGTAATACAGGGGCCGGTTTCGCTCCAGATACGCAGTATTTT.

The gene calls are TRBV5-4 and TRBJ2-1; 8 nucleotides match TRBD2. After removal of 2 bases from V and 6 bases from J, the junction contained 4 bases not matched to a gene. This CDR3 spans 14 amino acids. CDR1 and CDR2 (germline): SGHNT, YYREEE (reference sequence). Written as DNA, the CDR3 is TGTGCCAGCAGCTTAAGCGGGAGTAGCAATGAGCAGTTCTTC. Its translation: CASSLSGSSNEQFF.

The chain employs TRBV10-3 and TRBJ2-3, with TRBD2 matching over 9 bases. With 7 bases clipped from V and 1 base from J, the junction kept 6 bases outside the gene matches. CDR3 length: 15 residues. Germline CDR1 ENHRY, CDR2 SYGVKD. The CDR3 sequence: CAINSGSWGTDTQYF. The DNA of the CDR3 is TGTGCCATCAATAGCGGGAGTTGGGGCACAGATACGCAGTATTTT.

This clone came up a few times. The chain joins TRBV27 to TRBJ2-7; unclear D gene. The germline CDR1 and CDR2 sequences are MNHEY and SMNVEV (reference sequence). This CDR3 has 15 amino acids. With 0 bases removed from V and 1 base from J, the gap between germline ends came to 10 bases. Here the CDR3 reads CASSLSPKASYEQYF. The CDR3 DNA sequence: TGTGCCAGCAGTTTATCTCCGAAAGCTTCCTACGAGCAGTACTTC.

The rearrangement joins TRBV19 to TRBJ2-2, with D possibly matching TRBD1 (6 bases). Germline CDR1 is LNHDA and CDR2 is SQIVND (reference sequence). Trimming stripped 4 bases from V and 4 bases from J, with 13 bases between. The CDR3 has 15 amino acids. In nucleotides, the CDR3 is TGTGCCAGTAGTAGACAGGAATCCGGCACCGGGGAGCTGTTTTTT. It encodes CASSRQESGTGELFF.

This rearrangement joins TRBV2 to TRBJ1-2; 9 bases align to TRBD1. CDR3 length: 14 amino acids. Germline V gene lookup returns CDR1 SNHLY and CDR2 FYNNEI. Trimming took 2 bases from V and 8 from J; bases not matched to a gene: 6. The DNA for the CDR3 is TGTGCCAGCAGTGAAAAAAACAGGGGGCAGGGCTACACCTTC. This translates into CASSEKNRGQGYTF.

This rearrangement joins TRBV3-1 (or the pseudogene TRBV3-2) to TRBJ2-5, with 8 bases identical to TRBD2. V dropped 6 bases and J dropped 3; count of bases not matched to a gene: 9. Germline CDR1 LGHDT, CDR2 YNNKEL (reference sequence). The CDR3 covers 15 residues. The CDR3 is CASRIMTSAKETQYF. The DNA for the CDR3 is TGTGCCAGCAGGATCATGACTAGCGCAAAAGAGACCCAGTACTTC.

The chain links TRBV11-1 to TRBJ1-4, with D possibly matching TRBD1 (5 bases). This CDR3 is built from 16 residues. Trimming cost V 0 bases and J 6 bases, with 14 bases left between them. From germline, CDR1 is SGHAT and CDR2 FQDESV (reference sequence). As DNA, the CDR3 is TGTGCCAGCAGCTTAGCAAGCGGCAGGGAGGATGAAAAACTGTTTTTT. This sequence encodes CASSLASGREDEKLFF.